The 13 T cell receptor beta chains presented below share a single source sample, sequenced in a study of T cells in Graves' hyperthyroidism and ophthalmopathy. Researchers took RNA transcripts and amplified the TCR beta CDR3 regions from them. When the TCR CDR3 underwent first-round RT-PCR, the HTBI primer set was used. TCRdb itself ran the multiplex PCR reads through MiXCR, one entry per CDR3 protein. The sample contains approximately 380,000 distinct CDR3 sequences, roughly an eighth of which appear only once. The sample comprised blood. These receptors came from a man aged 50-59 years with Graves' ophthalmopathy.

This clonotype was seen repeatedly, ten times or more. This chain uses TRBV7-9 with TRBJ2-1, with D perhaps matching TRBD1 or TRBD2 (5 bases each). The CDR3 covers 14 residues. V was pared by 5 bases and J by 6 bases, with 14 bases between. Germline values: CDR1 SEHNR, CDR2 FQNEAQ (reference sequence). DNA of the CDR3: TGTGCCAGCAGCATAGGATTGGGGGTCAATGAGCAGTTCTTC. Encoded protein: CASSIGLGVNEQFF.

The chain is built from TRBV29-1 and TRBJ2-3, with D possibly being TRBD2 (6 bases). CDR3 size: 14 residues. Germline loops: CDR1 SQVTM, CDR2 ANQGSEA. Trimming left V 7 bases short and J 1 base short, with 15 bases between. The CDR3 region is CSGQARGGTDTQYF. The CDR3 DNA follows: TGCAGCGGCCAGGCGCGGGGCGGCACAGATACGCAGTATTTT.

In its sample, this clonotype was seen a few times. V and J are TRBV27 and TRBJ2-2, with D tentatively TRBD1 (5 bases). There are 17 residues in the CDR3. Trimming cost V 6 bases and J 2 bases, with 19 bases left between them. The germline gives CDR1 MNHEY, CDR2 SMNVEV (reference sequence). CDR3 in DNA: TGTGCCAGCAGCAGCAGAAGGACAAGGCGAAACACCGGGGAGCTGTTTTTT. This sequence encodes CASSSRRTRRNTGELFF.

This clonotype was recorded many times. The rearrangement joins TRBV20-1 to TRBJ1-1; D not resolved. This CDR3 spans 14 amino acids. The germline V and J ends were trimmed by 3 bases and 1 base, with 12 bases remaining between them. The germline gives CDR1 DFQATT, CDR2 SNEGSKA (reference sequence). CDR3 sequence: CSASSGNQNTEAFF. DNA of the CDR3: TGCAGTGCTAGTAGCGGAAATCAGAACACTGAAGCTTTCTTT.

The chain recombines TRBV5-5 with TRBJ1-3; 7 positions agree with TRBD1. There are 17 residues in the CDR3. V lost 4 bases to trimming and J lost 3 bases; unmatched junction nucleotides: 13. The germline CDR1 and CDR2 sequences are SGHKS and YYEKEE (reference sequence). This CDR3 is CASSPTLTGASGNTIYF. The CDR3 DNA is TGTGCCAGCAGCCCGACCCTCACAGGGGCCAGTGGAAACACCATATATTTT.

This clonotype was seen ten or more times. The chain employs TRBV5-1 and TRBJ2-3, with TRBD2 matching 14 bases. The CDR3 is made up of 17 amino acids. J was trimmed by 6 bases and V by 3 bases; bases with no gene match: 9. CDR1 and CDR2 (germline): SGHRS, YFSETQ. The CDR3 loop reads CASSSPGLAGVGDTQYF. Here the CDR3 DNA reads TGCGCCAGCAGCTCGCCGGGACTAGCGGGAGTAGGGGATACGCAGTATTTT.

This clonotype was observed a few times. The chain recombines TRBV25-1 with TRBJ1-2, with 12 bases lining up with TRBD1. Germline V CDR1 and CDR2: MGHDK, SYGVNS. V shed 4 bases and J 6 bases; nucleotides not matched to a gene: 6. This CDR3 is 15 amino acids long. The CDR3: CASSGGTGGANGYTF. In DNA form, the CDR3 reads TGTGCCAGCAGTGGTGGGACAGGGGGCGCGAATGGCTACACCTTC.

V is TRBV27 and J is TRBJ2-2, with TRBD1 identical over 9 bases. CDR1 is MNHEY, CDR2 SMNVEV, per germline (reference sequence). The V gene end was trimmed by 4 bases and the J gene end by 0 bases; junction bases not matched to a gene: 12. This CDR3 has 19 residues. CDR3 sequence reads: CASSSFTSGQGANTGELFF. For the CDR3, the DNA is TGTGCCAGCAGTTCTTTTACCTCGGGACAGGGTGCGAACACCGGGGAGCTGTTTTTT.

This clonotype was detected many times. This sequence joins TRBV12-3 or TRBV12-4 and TRBJ2-5; maybe TRBD2 (7 bases). CDR3 length: 14 residues. V was cut by 6 bases and J by 7 bases, with 18 bases left in between. Written as DNA, the CDR3 is TGTGCCAGCAGCCCCAGCGCGGGGGCGGTGACCCAGTACTTC. Translated, it gives CASSPSAGAVTQYF.

This clonotype showed up many times. The genes are TRBV5-1 and TRBJ2-1; 11 nucleotides agree with TRBD2. Per the germline V gene, CDR1 is SGHRS and CDR2 is YFSETQ. Trimming at V came to 5 bases and at J to 10 bases, leaving 8 bases not matched to a gene. This CDR3 has 14 amino acids. In nucleotides, the CDR3 is TGCGCCAGCAGAGAAATAGCGGGAGGGGAGGAGCAGTTCTTC. The encoded protein is CASREIAGGEEQFF.

This clonotype was detected ten times or more. This chain uses TRBV2 with TRBJ2-2, with 11 bases fitting TRBD2. The J segment lost 6 bases and the V segment lost 8 bases, leaving 11 bases of the junction unmatched. CDR3 size: 16 residues. The germline CDR1 and CDR2 sequences are SNHLY and FYNNEI. CDR3 nucleotides: TGTGCCAGCGGGGAGGGACTAGCGGTTAAGTCCGGGGAGCTGTTTTTT. Amino acids: CASGEGLAVKSGELFF.

The chain carries TRBV6-1 and TRBJ2-1; D not resolved. Germline V gives CDR1 MNHNS, CDR2 SASEGT. Between the trimmed V and J ends, which lost 3 bases and 3 bases, there was a span of 12 bases. The CDR3 covers 15 residues. The CDR3 region is CASSDSRANYNEQFF. The CDR3, as DNA: TGTGCCAGCAGTGATTCTCGCGCGAACTACAATGAGCAGTTCTTC.

In this sample, this clonotype turned up many times. The chain carries TRBV6-1 and TRBJ2-2; 7 bases map to TRBD2. CDR1 and CDR2 (germline): MNHNS, SASEGT. The V and J ends lost 10 bases and 4 bases, in that order; junction bases with no gene match: 9. The CDR3 consists of 14 residues. CDR3 residues: CATRSSGPTGELFF. The DNA of the CDR3 is TGTGCCACCCGGTCTAGCGGACCCACCGGGGAGCTGTTTTTT.